This T cell receptor (beta chain) comes out of a study of cytomegalovirus exposure and HLA in healthy donors. Regarding the study as a whole: When the data were analyzed later, several of the most significant clusters appeared to be linked to common viral pathogens.

CDR1 SGHAT and CDR2 FQNNGV come from the germline V gene. There are 14 residues in the CDR3. Unmatched junction bases numbered 4, after V lost 5 bases and J lost 5 bases. This clone occurred a few times. Its antigen is unidentified. Use of 60 Vbeta and 13 Jbeta primers characterized the PCR. Here immunoSEQ multiplex PCR was the method, and the copy in TCRdb shows in-frame clones only, minus some. Here the sample spans about 180,000 clones, 85% being singletons. The rearrangement joins TRBV11-2 to TRBJ1-4, with 8 bases lining up with TRBD1. The sequenced sample was PBMCs. The sequence was collected from a boy between 2 and 10 years old in good health and CMV-seronegative. The CDR3 region has the DNA TGTGCCAGCAGCCGGACAGGGAAGAATGAAAAACTGTTTTTT. Translation gives CASSRTGKNEKLFF.